This T cell receptor (beta chain) appears in the sequencing data of a study of PD-L1 blockade in urothelial cancer. Study-wide background: Patients with male sex and bladder-origin urothelial cancer accounted for about 90% of the 29 enrolled. Timepoints chosen for blood analysis were 3 weeks (second dose) and 6 weeks after treatment start.

Using immunoSEQ multiplex PCR, the repertoire was profiled, and TCRdb retains in-frame clones only, with some absent. Among approximately 110,000 clones listed, around 82% were seen once. Of note for this clone: Sequence at one end of the junction differs from germline and may be a read error.

The TCR originated in a man aged 50-59 years with urothelial cancer. The sequenced sample was PBMCs, obtained around atezolizumab (anti-PD-L1) treatment.

The CDR3 bases are TGTGCCGGCAGCTACTACACCAATGAGCAGTTCTTC. It codes for CAGSYYTNEQFF. The rearrangement links TRBV5-4 to TRBJ2-1; D call uncertain. Germline CDR1 and CDR2: SGHNT and YYREEE (reference sequence). CDR3 length: 12 amino acids.